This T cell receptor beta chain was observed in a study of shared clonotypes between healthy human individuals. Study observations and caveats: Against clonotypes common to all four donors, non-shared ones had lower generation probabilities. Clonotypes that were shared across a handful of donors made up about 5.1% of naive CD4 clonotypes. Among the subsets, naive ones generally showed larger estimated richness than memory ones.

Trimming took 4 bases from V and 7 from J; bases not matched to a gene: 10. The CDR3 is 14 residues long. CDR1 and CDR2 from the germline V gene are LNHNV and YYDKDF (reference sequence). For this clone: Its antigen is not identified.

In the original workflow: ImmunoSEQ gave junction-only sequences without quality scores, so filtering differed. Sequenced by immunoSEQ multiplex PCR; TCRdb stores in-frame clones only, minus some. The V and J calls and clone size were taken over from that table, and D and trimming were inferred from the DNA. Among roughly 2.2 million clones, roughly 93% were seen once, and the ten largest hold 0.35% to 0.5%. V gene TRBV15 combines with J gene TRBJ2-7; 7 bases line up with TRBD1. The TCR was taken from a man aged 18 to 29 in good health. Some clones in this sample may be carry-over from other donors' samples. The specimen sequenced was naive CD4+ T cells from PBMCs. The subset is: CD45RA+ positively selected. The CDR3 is CATSTGQGVGEQYF. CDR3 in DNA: TGTGCCACCAGCACTGGGCAGGGGGTGGGAGAGCAGTACTTC.